The T cell receptor beta chain under discussion was sequenced for a study of cytomegalovirus exposure and HLA in healthy donors. Study outcomes and limitations: Reports showed the classifier diagnosing cytomegalovirus status with high specificity and sensitivity.

Donors had nominal health at sampling but likely had unrecorded immune exposures. The germline gives CDR1 SEHNR, CDR2 FQNEAQ (reference sequence). The CDR3 loop spans 12 amino acids. In the PCR, 60 Vbeta and 13 Jbeta primers were used. Clones were sequenced by immunoSEQ multiplex PCR, and TCRdb holds only the in-frame ones, with some missing. The profile shows about 100,000 clones, about 81% of them singletons. As regards this clone: What it binds is unknown. The junction shows a germline mismatch at one end, possibly a read error.

The TCR comes from a man aged 45-60 years in good health and CMV-seronegative. Sequenced input: PBMCs. The chain couples TRBV7-9 to TRBJ2-1, with 14 bases that match TRBD2. The CDR3 sequence: CASSLGLAGGFF. The CDR3, as DNA: TGTGCCAGCAGTTTAGGACTAGCGGGAGGTTTCTTC. Combining the CDR3 with reference TRBV7-9 and TRBJ2-1 gives the whole variable domain DTGVSQNPRHKITKRGQNVTFRCDPISEHNRLYWYRQTLGQGPEFLTYFQNEAQLEKSRLLSDRFSAERPKGSFSTLEIQRTEQGDSAMYLCASSLGLAGGFFGPGTRLTVL.